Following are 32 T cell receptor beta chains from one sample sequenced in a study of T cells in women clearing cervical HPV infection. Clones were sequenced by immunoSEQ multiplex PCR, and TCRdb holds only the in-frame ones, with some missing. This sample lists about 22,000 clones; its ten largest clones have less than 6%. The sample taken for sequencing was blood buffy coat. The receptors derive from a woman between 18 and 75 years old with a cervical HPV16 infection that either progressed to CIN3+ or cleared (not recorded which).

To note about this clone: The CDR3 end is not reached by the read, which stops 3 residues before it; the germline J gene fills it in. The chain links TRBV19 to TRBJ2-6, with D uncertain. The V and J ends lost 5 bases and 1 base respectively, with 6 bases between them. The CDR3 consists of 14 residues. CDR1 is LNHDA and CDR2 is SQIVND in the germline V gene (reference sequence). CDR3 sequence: CASSSVSGANVLTF. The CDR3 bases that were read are TGTGCCAGTAGTTCAGTATCTGGGGCCAACGTC.

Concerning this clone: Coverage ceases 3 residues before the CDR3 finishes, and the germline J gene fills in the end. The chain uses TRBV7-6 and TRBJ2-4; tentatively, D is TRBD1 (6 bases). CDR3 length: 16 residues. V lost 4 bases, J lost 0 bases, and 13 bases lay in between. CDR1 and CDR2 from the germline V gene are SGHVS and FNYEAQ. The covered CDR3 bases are TGTGCCAGCAGCTCGGGACACCGTCTAGCCAAAAACATT. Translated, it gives CASSSGHRLAKNI. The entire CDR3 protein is CASSSGHRLAKNIQYF.

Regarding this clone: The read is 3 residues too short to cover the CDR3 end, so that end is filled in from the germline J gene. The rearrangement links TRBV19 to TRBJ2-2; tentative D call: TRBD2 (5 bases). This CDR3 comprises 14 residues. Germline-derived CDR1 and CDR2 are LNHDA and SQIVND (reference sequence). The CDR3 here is CASSPQMTGSPLFF. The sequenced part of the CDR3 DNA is TGTGCCAGTAGTCCCCAGATGACGGGGTCACCG.

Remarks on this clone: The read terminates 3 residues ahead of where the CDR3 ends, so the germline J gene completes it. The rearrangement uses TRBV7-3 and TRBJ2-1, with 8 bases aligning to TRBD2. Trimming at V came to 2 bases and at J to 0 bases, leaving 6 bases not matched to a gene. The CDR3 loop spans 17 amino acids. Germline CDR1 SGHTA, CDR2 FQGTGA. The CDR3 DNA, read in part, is TGTGCCAGCAGCTTAGCGGGAGGCTCCCTCTCCTACAATGAG. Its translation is CASSLAGGSLSYNE. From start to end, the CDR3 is CASSLAGGSLSYNEQFF. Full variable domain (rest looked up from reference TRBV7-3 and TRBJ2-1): GAGVSQTPSNKVTEKGKYVELRCDPISGHTALYWYRQSLGQGPEFLIYFQGTGAADDSGLPNDRFFAVRPEGSVSTLKIQRTERGDSAVYLCASSLAGGSLSYNEQFFGPGTRLTVL.

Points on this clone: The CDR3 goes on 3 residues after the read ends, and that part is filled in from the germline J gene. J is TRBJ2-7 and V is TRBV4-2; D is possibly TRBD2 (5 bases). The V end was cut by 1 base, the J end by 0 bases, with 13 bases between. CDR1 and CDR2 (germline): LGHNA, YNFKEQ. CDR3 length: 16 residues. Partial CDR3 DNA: TGTGCCAGCAGCCAAGCCCCAGGACTTATCTCCTACGAG. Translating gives CASSQAPGLISYE. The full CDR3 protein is CASSQAPGLISYEQYF.

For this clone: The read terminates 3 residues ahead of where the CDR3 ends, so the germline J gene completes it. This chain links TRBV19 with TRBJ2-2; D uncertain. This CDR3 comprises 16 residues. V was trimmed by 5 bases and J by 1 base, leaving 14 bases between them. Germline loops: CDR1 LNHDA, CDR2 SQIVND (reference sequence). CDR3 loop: CASSPLWQENTGELFF. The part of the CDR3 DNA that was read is TGTGCCAGTAGTCCCTTATGGCAGGAGAACACCGGGGAG.

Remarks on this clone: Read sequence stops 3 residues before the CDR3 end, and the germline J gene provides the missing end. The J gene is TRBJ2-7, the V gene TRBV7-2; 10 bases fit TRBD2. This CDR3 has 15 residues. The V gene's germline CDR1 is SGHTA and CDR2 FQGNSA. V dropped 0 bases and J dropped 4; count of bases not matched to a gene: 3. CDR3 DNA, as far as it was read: TGTGCCAGCAGCTTAGCGCTAGCGGGGGAATACGAG. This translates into CASSLALAGEYE. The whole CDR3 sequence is CASSLALAGEYEQYF.

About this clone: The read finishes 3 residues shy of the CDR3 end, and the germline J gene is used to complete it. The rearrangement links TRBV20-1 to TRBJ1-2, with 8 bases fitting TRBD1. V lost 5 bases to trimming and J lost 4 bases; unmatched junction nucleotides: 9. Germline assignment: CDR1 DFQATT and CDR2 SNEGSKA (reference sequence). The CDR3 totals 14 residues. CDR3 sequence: CSAQQGADAYGYTF. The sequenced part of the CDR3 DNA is TGCAGTGCTCAGCAGGGGGCGGACGCCTATGGC.

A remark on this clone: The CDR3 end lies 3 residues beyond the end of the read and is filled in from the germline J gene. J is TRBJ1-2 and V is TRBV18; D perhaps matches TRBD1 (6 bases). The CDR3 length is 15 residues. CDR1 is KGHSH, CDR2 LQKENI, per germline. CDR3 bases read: TGTGCCAGCTCACCAAGCAGGGGCAGCACAGATACC. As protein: CASSPSRGSTDT. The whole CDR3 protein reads CASSPSRGSTDTYTF.

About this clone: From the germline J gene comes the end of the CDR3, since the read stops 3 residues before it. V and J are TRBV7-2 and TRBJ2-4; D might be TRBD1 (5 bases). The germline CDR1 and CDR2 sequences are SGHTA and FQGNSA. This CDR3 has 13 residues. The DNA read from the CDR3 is TGTGCCAGCAGCCTCAGGGATACCTATGGT. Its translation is CASSLRDTYG. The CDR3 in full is CASSLRDTYGQYF.

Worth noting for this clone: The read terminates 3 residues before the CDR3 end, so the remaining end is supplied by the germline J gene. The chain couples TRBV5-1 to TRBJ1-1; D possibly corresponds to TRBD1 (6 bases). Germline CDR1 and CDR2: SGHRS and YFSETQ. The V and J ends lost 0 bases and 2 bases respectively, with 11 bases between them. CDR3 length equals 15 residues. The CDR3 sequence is CASSLVVRGNTEAFF. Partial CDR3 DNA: TGCGCCAGCAGCTTGGTAGTCAGGGGAAACACTGAA.

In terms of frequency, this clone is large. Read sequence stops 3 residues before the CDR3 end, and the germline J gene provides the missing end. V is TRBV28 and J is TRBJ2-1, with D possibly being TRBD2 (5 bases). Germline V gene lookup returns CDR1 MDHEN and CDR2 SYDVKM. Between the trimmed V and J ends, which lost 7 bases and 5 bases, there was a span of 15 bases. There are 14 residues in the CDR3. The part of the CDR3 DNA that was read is TGTGCCAGCAAAAGGCTAGCCTCAGACAATGAG. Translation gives CASKRLASDNE. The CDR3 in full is CASKRLASDNEQFF.

Incomplete CDR3 DNA: TGTGCCAGCAGCTTTCAGGGTCTCTATGGC. Translating gives CASSFQGLYG. The entire CDR3 sequence reads CASSFQGLYGYTF. The chain uses TRBV5-4 and TRBJ1-2, with a weak D call TRBD1 (5 bases). From the germline J gene comes the end of the CDR3, since the read stops 3 residues before it. CDR1 SGHNT and CDR2 YYREEE come from the germline V gene (reference sequence). V was shortened by 2 bases and J by 4 bases, with 9 bases between the two germline ends. This CDR3 is 13 amino acids long. Full variable domain (outside the CDR3, taken from reference TRBV5-4 and TRBJ1-2): ETGVTQSPTHLIKTRGQQVTLRCSSQSGHNTVSWYQQALGQGPQFIFQYYREEENGRGNFPPRFSGLQFPNYSSELNVNALELDDSALYLCASSFQGLYGYTFGSGTRLTVV.

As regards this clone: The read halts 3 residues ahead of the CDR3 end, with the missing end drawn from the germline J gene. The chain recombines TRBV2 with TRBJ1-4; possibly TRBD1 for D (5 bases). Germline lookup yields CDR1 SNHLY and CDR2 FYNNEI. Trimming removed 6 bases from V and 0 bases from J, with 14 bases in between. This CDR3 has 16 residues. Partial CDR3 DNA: TGTGCCAGCAGCAGAAGACAGATTGCAACTAATGAAAAA. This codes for CASSRRQIATNEK. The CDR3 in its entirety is CASSRRQIATNEKLFF.

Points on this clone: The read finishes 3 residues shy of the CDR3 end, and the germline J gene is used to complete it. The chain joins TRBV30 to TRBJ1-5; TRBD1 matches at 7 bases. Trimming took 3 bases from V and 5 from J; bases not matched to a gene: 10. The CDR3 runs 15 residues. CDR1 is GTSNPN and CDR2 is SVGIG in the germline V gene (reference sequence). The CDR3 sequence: CAWSTGVSLDQPQHF. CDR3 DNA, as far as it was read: TGTGCCTGGAGCACAGGGGTTAGTCTTGATCAGCCC.

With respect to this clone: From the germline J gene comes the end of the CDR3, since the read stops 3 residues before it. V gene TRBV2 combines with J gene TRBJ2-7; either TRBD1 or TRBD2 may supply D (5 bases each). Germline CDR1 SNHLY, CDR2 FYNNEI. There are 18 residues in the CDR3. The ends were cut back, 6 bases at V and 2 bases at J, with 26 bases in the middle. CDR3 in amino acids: CASRVPRVADLGAYEQYF. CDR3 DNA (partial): TGTGCCAGCAGAGTTCCCAGGGTAGCAGATTTGGGAGCCTACGAG.

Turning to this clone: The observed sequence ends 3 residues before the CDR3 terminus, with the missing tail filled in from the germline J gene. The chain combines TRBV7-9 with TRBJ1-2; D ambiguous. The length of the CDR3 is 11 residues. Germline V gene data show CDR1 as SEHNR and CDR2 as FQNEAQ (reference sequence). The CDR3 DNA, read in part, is TGTGCCAGCAGCTTGAGCAATGAC. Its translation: CASSLSND. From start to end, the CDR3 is CASSLSNDYTF.

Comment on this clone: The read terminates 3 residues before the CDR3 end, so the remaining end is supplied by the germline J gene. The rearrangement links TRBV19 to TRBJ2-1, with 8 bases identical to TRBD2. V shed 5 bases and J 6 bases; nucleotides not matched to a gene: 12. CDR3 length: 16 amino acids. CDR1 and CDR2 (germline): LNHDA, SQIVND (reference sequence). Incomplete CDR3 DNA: TGTGCCAGTAGTCTTAGCGGGAACAGATTGGGCAATGAG. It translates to CASSLSGNRLGNE. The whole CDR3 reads CASSLSGNRLGNEQFF.

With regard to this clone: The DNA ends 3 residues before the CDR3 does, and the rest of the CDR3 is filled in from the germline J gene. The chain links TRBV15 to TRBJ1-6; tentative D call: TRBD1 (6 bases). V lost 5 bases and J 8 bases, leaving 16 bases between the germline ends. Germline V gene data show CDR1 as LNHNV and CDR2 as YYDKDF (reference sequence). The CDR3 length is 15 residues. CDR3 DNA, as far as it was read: TGTGCCACCAGCCTGGGACAAATTTATGATTCACCC. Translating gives CATSLGQIYDSP. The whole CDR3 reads CATSLGQIYDSPLHF.

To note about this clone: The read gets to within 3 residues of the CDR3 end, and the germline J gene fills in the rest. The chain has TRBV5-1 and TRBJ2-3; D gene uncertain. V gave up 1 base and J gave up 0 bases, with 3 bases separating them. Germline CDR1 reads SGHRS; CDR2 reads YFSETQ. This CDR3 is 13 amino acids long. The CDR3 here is CASSLSSTDTQYF. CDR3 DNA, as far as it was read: TGCGCCAGCAGCTTGAGCAGCACAGATACG.

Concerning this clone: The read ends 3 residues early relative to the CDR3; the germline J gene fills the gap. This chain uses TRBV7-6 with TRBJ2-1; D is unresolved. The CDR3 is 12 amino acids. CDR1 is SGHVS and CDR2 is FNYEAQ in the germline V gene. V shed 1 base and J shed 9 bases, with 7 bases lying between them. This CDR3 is CASSLGASEQFF. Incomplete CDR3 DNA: TGTGCCAGCAGCTTAGGAGCATCTGAG.

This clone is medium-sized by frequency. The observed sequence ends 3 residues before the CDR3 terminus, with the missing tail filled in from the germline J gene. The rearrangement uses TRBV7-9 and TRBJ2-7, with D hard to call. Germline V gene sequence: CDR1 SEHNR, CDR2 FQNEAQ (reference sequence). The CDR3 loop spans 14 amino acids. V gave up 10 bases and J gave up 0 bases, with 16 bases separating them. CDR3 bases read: TGTGCCACTACCGGGTCCTTAAGCTCCTACGAG. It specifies CATTGSLSSYE. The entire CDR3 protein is CATTGSLSSYEQYF.

CDR3 sequence reads: CASSSLAYTDTQYF. The sequenced CDR3 bases are TGCGCCAGCAGCTCTTTAGCGTACACAGATACG. The chain joins TRBV5-1 to TRBJ2-3; D may be TRBD2 (5 bases). The read finishes 3 residues shy of the CDR3 end, and the germline J gene is used to complete it. Trimming removed 3 bases at V and 2 bases at J, with 10 bases between. CDR1 and CDR2 from the germline V gene are SGHRS and YFSETQ. This CDR3 is 14 amino acids long.

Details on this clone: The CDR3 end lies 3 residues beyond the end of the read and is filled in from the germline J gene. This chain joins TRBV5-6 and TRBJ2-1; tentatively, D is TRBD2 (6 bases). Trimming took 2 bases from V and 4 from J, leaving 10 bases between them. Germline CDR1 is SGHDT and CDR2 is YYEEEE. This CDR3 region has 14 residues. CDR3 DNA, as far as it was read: TGTGCCAGCAGCTTTACTAGCAGTTACAATGAG. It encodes CASSFTSSYNE. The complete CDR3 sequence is CASSFTSSYNEQFF.

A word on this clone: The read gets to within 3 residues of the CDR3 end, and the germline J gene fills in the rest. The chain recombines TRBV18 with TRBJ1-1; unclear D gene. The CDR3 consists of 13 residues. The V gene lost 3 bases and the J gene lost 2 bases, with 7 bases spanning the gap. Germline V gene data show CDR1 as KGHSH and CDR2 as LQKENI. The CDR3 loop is CASSPSGNTEAFF. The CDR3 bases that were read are TGTGCCAGCTCACCGTCGGGTAACACTGAA. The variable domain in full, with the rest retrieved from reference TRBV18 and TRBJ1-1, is NAGVMQNPRHLVRRRGQEARLRCSPMKGHSHVYWYRQLPEEGLKFMVYLQKENIIDESGMPKERFSAEFPKEGPSILRIQQVVRGDSAAYFCASSPSGNTEAFFGQGTRLTVV.

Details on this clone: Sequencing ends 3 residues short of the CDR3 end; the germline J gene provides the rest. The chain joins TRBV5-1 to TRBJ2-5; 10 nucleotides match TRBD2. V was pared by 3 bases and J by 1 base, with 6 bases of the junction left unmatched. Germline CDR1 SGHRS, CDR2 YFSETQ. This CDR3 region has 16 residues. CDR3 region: CASSSLTSGIQETQYF. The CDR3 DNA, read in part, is TGCGCCAGCAGCTCGTTAACTAGCGGGATCCAAGAGACC.

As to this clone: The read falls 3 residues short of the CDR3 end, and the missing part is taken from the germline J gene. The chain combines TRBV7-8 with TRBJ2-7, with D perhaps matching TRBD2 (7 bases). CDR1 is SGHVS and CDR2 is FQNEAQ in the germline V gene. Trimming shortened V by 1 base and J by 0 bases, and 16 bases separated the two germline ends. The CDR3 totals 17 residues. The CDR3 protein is CASSLGGLAGASYEQYF. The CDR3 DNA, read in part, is TGTGCCAGCAGCTTAGGGGGTCTGGCGGGGGCCTCCTACGAG.

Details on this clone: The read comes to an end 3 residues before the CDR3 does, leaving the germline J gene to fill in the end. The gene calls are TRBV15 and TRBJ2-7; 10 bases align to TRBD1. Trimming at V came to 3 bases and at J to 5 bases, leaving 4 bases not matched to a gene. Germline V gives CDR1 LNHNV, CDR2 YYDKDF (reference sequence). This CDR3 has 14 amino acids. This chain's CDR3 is CATSRGQGIDEQYF. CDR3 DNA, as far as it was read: TGTGCCACCAGCAGGGGACAGGGGATTGACGAG.

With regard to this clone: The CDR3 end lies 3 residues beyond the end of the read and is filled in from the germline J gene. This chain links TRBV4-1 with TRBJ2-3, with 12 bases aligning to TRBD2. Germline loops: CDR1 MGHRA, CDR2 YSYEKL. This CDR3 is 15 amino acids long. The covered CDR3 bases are TGCGCCAGCAGCCAACTAGCGGGGGGGCTCTTGACG. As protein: CASSQLAGGLLT. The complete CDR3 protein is CASSQLAGGLLTQYF.

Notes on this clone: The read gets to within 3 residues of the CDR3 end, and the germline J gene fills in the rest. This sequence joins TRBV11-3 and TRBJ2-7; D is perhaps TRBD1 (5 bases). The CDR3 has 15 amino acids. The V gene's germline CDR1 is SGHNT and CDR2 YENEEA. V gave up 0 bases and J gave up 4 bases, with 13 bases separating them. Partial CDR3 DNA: TGTGCCAGCAGCTTAGACAGGGTTGAGCGATACGAG. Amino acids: CASSLDRVERYE. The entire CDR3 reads CASSLDRVERYEQYF.

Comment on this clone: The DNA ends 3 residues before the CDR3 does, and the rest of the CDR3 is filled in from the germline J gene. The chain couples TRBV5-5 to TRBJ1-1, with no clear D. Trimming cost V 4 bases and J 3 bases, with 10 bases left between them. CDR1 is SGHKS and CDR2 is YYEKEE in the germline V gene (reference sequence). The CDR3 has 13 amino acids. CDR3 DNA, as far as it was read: TGTGCCAGCAGCCCAAGCGGTTACACTGAA. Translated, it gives CASSPSGYTE. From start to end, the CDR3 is CASSPSGYTEAFF.

The covered CDR3 bases are TGTGCCAGTAACGCGTTGGGACTAGCAGATAACACCGGGGAG. Translation: CASNALGLADNTGE. The whole CDR3 protein is CASNALGLADNTGELFF. The chain combines TRBV19 with TRBJ2-2, with TRBD2 identical over 9 bases. From the germline J gene comes the end of the CDR3, since the read stops 3 residues before it. The junction had 11 bases not matched to a gene; V was cut back by 7 bases and J by 2 bases. The CDR3 runs 17 residues. CDR1 is LNHDA, CDR2 SQIVND, per germline (reference sequence).